This is a list of T cell receptor beta chains from one sample in a study of T-cell reconstitution after alpha-beta-depleted transplantation in children. MiXCR, applied by TCRdb to the PCR reads, yields one record per CDR3 protein. The table includes approximately 430,000 distinct CDR3 sequences, roughly 15% detected once. The sequencing used PBMCs, mostly from graft donor cells, collected 360 days after TCRalphabeta/CD19-depleted stem cell transplant. The origin of the receptors is a boy younger than two who had a stem cell transplant for Wiskott-Aldrich syndrome, so the T cells may come from the graft donor. The conserved cysteine and the conserved F or W are not part of the CDR3 here. The order of the fields is J gene, V gene, D gene, CDR3 protein. A D gene is named only where the DNA matches it firmly.

TRBJ1-2	TRBV2	.	ASSEWLVTGGGYGYT
TRBJ2-3	TRBV10-3	TRBD1	AISESTGNVRTDTQY
TRBJ2-2	TRBV12-3/TRBV12-4	.	ASSPLKPTGELF
TRBJ2-7	TRBV4-1	.	ASSQERGKSFTYEQY
TRBJ2-1	TRBV6-1	.	ASSPTPSSYNEQF
TRBJ2-1	TRBV12-3/TRBV12-4	.	ASSLDGQF
TRBJ2-7	TRBV4-2	.	ASSQKPSPLGTEQY
TRBJ2-5	TRBV2	.	ASRGWFQETQY
TRBJ2-1	TRBV27	TRBD2	ASSKSGRAYNEQF
TRBJ2-3	TRBV4-2	.	ASSLRRTVREHTDTQY
TRBJ2-3	TRBV3-1	TRBD1	ASSQEKGALSEDTQY
TRBJ2-7	TRBV7-9	.	ASSSGMHWDEQY
TRBJ1-5	TRBV28	.	ASSRTPYQPQH
TRBJ2-5	TRBV5-1	.	ASSLYGGAKEETQY
TRBJ2-1	TRBV12-3/TRBV12-4	TRBD2	ASSALAAPYNEQF
TRBJ2-7	TRBV15	.	ATSGPARGEDLYEQY